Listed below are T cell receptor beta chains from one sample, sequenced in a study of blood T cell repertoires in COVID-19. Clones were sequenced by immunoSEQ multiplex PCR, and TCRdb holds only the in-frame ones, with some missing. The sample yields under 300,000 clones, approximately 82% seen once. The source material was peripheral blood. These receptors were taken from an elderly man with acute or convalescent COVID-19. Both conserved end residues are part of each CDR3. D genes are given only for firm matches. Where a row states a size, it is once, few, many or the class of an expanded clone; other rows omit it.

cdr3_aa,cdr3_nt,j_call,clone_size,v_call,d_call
CASSDTRRGHYGYTF,TGTGCCAGCAGTGACACGAGGAGGGGCCACTATGGCTACACCTTC,TRBJ1-2,once,TRBV6-6,NA
CASSFGSGTGTYEQYF,TGTGCCAGCAGCTTTGGCTCCGGGACAGGGACCTACGAGCAGTACTTC,TRBJ2-7,NA,TRBV7-9,TRBD1
CASSQAFVNTEAFF,TGCGCCAGCAGCCAAGCCTTCGTTAACACTGAAGCTTTCTTT,TRBJ1-1,NA,TRBV4-1,NA
CAWRSGGQGGGFYEQYF,TGTGCCTGGAGGTCGGGGGGACAGGGAGGGGGTTTCTACGAGCAGTACTTC,TRBJ2-7,NA,TRBV30,TRBD1
CAWTSRWGIQETQYF,TGTGCCTGGACCAGCCGTTGGGGCATCCAAGAGACCCAGTACTTC,TRBJ2-5,NA,TRBV30,NA
CASSRDRNYGYTF,TGTGCCAGCAGTCGGGACAGAAACTATGGCTACACCTTC,TRBJ1-2,NA,TRBV28,TRBD1
CASSRWGVETQYF,TGTGCCAGTAGTCGGTGGGGAGTGGAGACCCAGTACTTC,TRBJ2-5,NA,TRBV19,NA
CASSTRSRGAYNEQFF,TGCGCCAGCAGCACACGCAGCAGGGGCGCCTACAATGAGCAGTTCTTC,TRBJ2-1,NA,TRBV5-1,NA
CASSPPGTGGQETQYF,TGTGCCAGCAGTCCCCCCGGGACAGGGGGCCAAGAGACCCAGTACTTC,TRBJ2-5,NA,TRBV28,TRBD1
CASSPNPGQGTNSPLHF,TGTGCCAGCTCACCAAATCCGGGACAGGGGACCAATTCACCCCTCCACTTT,TRBJ1-6,few,TRBV18,TRBD1
CASSSTGGRYEQYF,TGTGCCAGCTCATCGACAGGGGGCAGGTACGAGCAGTACTTC,TRBJ2-7,NA,TRBV18,TRBD1
CASSPPGLRAGGYTF,TGTGCCAGTAGTCCCCCGGGACTGAGGGCTGGTGGCTACACCTTC,TRBJ1-2,NA,TRBV19,NA
CASRDWEGDTQYF,TGTGCCAGCAGGGACTGGGAAGGGGATACGCAGTATTTT,TRBJ2-3,NA,TRBV12-3/TRBV12-4,NA
CASSTDKGRVGYTF,TGTGCCAGCAGCACAGATAAGGGGCGAGTCGGCTACACCTTC,TRBJ1-2,few,TRBV7-9,NA
CASSLGLSEQYF,TGCGCCAGCAGCCTGGGACTTTCCGAGCAGTACTTC,TRBJ2-7,NA,TRBV5-1,NA
CASSYYGQGLYQETQYF,TGTGCCAGCAGTTACTACGGACAGGGGCTTTACCAAGAGACCCAGTACTTC,TRBJ2-5,NA,TRBV6-2/TRBV6-3,TRBD1
CATSDFTGQENTGELFF,TGTGCCACCAGTGATTTTACCGGACAGGAGAACACCGGGGAGCTGTTTTTT,TRBJ2-2,NA,TRBV24-1,TRBD1
CASSIGTSHSEQFF,TGTGCCAGCAGCATTGGGACTAGCCATAGTGAGCAGTTCTTC,TRBJ2-1,NA,TRBV7-3,TRBD2
CASSSFSVQETQYF,TGTGCCAGCAGCTCATTCTCGGTACAAGAGACCCAGTACTTC,TRBJ2-5,NA,TRBV7-9,NA
CASSEGPHEKLFF,TGTGCCAGCAGTGAGGGGCCGCATGAAAAACTGTTTTTT,TRBJ1-4,few,TRBV2,NA
CACLRTGWFEAFF,TGTGCCTGCCTAAGGACAGGGTGGTTCGAGGCTTTCTTT,TRBJ1-1,many,TRBV30,TRBD1
CSVEKTGETQYF,TGCAGCGTTGAGAAGACCGGGGAGACCCAGTACTTC,TRBJ2-5,NA,TRBV29-1,NA
CASSISATSGSSGELFF,TGTGCCAGTAGTATCTCCGCGACTAGCGGCTCGAGCGGGGAGCTGTTTTTT,TRBJ2-2,NA,TRBV19,TRBD2
CASSYSPGGPPEAFF,TGTGCCAGCAGTTACTCGCCGGGGGGCCCGCCTGAAGCTTTCTTT,TRBJ1-1,NA,TRBV6-6,NA
CASSEPAGIYTDTQYF,TGTGCCAGCAGCGAACCCGCCGGGATTTACACAGATACGCAGTATTTT,TRBJ2-3,NA,TRBV5-6,NA
CAWSRDSYNEQFF,TGTGCCTGGAGCCGGGACAGCTACAATGAGCAGTTCTTC,TRBJ2-1,NA,TRBV30,TRBD1
CASSPPQQYNEQFF,TGTGCCAGCAGCCCCCCTCAACAGTACAATGAGCAGTTCTTC,TRBJ2-1,NA,TRBV9,NA
CASSYSQSRNYGYTF,TGTGCCAGCAGTTACAGTCAGTCGAGGAACTATGGCTACACCTTC,TRBJ1-2,NA,TRBV6-5,NA
CASSEYGGTLDEQYF,TGTGCCAGCAGTGAATACGGGGGGACTTTGGACGAGCAGTACTTC,TRBJ2-7,NA,TRBV25-1,TRBD2
CASSLGAGNTEAFF,TGCGCCAGCAGCTTGGGGGCGGGGAACACTGAAGCTTTCTTT,TRBJ1-1,NA,TRBV5-1,NA
CASSPRTGGAGELFF,TGTGCCAGCAGCCCCAGGACAGGGGGGGCCGGGGAGCTGTTTTTT,TRBJ2-2,NA,TRBV9,TRBD1
CASSYDGLAGFQYF,TGCGCCAGCAGTTATGATGGACTAGCGGGGTTCCAGTACTTC,TRBJ2-5,NA,TRBV5-1,TRBD2
CASSQLPGQGRGYTF,TGTGCCAGCAGCCAGTTACCGGGACAGGGGCGCGGCTACACCTTC,TRBJ1-2,once,TRBV3-1/TRBV3-2,TRBD1
CASSFKGGTGGEQYF,TGTGCCAGCAGCTTTAAGGGAGGGACAGGGGGCGAGCAGTACTTC,TRBJ2-7,NA,TRBV11-1,TRBD1
CASKGDTGYEQYF,TGTGCCAGCAAGGGGGACACCGGCTACGAGCAGTACTTC,TRBJ2-7,few,TRBV6-5,NA
CASSRRDRGGDTQYF,TGTGCCAGCAGTAGAAGGGACAGGGGTGGAGATACGCAGTATTTT,TRBJ2-3,NA,TRBV4-2,TRBD1
CATSDLGLAGAYEQFF,TGTGCCACCAGTGATTTGGGTCTAGCGGGAGCCTATGAGCAGTTCTTC,TRBJ2-1,NA,TRBV24-1,TRBD2
CAWSGTGNIQPQHF,TGTGCCTGGAGTGGGACAGGGAATATACAGCCCCAGCATTTT,TRBJ1-5,NA,TRBV30,TRBD1
CASSGQGPGYTF,TGTGCCAGCAGTGGACAGGGGCCTGGCTACACCTTC,TRBJ1-2,NA,TRBV28,TRBD1
CASSIGLLTEAFF,TGTGCCAGCAGCATTGGACTCCTCACTGAAGCTTTCTTT,TRBJ1-1,once,TRBV14,NA
CASSLGGHTDTQYF,TGCGCCAGCAGCTTGGGGGGGCACACAGATACGCAGTATTTT,TRBJ2-3,NA,TRBV5-1,NA
CASSLVPRAQETQYF,TGCGCCAGCAGCTTGGTTCCCAGAGCGCAAGAGACCCAGTACTTC,TRBJ2-5,NA,TRBV5-1,NA
CASSPLSPGGETQYF,TGTGCCAGCTCACCACTAAGCCCTGGGGGGGAGACCCAGTACTTC,TRBJ2-5,NA,TRBV18,NA
CASSLPQGAYGYTF,TGTGCCAGCAGTTTACCTCAGGGGGCCTATGGCTACACCTTC,TRBJ1-2,NA,TRBV28,TRBD1
CASSRGLARAETQYF,TGTGCCAGTTCGAGGGGACTCGCTCGTGCGGAGACCCAGTACTTC,TRBJ2-5,NA,TRBV27,NA
CSVVTGRDGYTF,TGCAGCGTTGTTACAGGGCGTGATGGCTACACCTTC,TRBJ1-2,few,TRBV29-1,NA
CASSEARGMTEQYF,TGTGCCAGCAGTGAAGCTAGAGGGATGACTGAGCAGTACTTC,TRBJ2-7,few,TRBV2,NA
CSGGLAGAEQYF,TGCAGCGGGGGACTAGCGGGAGCCGAGCAGTACTTC,TRBJ2-7,once,TRBV29-1,TRBD2
CASSSRRTGATDTQYF,TGTGCCAGCAGCTCCAGGCGGACAGGGGCCACAGATACGCAGTATTTT,TRBJ2-3,NA,TRBV11-3,TRBD1
CASSLLRGYGYTF,TGTGCCAGCAGCTTATTACGGGGCTATGGCTACACCTTC,TRBJ1-2,NA,TRBV7-2,NA
CASSVGDRVIHEQYF,TGTGCCAGCAGCGTCGGGGACAGGGTAATCCACGAGCAGTACTTC,TRBJ2-7,NA,TRBV14,TRBD1
CASSLGGNTEAFF,TGTGCCAGCAGTTTGGGGGGTAACACTGAAGCTTTCTTT,TRBJ1-1,NA,TRBV28,NA
CASSENPGGETQYF,TGTGCCAGCAGTGAAAACCCGGGAGGGGAGACCCAGTACTTC,TRBJ2-5,few,TRBV27,TRBD2
CATSGSGSLDTQYF,TGTGCCACCAGCGGTAGCGGGAGTCTAGATACGCAGTATTTT,TRBJ2-3,NA,TRBV15,TRBD2
CASSGERERQYF,TGTGCCAGCAGTGGTGAGCGGGAGAGGCAGTACTTC,TRBJ2-7,once,TRBV2,TRBD2
CASSDSPTGDTGELFF,TGTGCCAGCAGTGACTCTCCTACAGGGGATACCGGGGAGCTGTTTTTT,TRBJ2-2,once,TRBV6-4,TRBD1
CASSLFLTGGLTDTQYF,TGTGCCAGCAGCTTGTTTCTGACGGGAGGGCTCACAGATACGCAGTATTTT,TRBJ2-3,NA,TRBV5-8,TRBD2